This is a list of T cell receptor beta chains from one sample in a study of chemoradiotherapy in HPV16-positive cancers. The protocol was immunoSEQ multiplex PCR, while the TCRdb copy is restricted to in-frame clones and leaves out a portion. The table shows fewer than 8,000 clones, with approximately 91% occurring only once. The sequencing used tumor tissue, collected from a patient who underwent chemoradiotherapy. The receptors were sampled from a human donor with HPV-associated anogenital cancer. Each CDR3 is given with its conserved first and last residue.

J,V,length,CDR3
TRBJ1-2,TRBV30,12,CAWRSGGEGYTF
TRBJ2-1,TRBV30,15,CAWSVYSGTQNEQFF
TRBJ1-2,TRBV27,13,CASSLWGNYGYTF
TRBJ1-2,TRBV18,13,CASSPTGGDGYTF
TRBJ1-2,TRBV14,14,CASSQVGQAGGYTF
TRBJ1-5,TRBV19,15,CASRPGTRGDQPQHF
TRBJ1-3,TRBV13,17,CASRPRLDPSEGNTIYF
TRBJ2-4,TRBV21-1,21,CASSNLMPQGRDARAKNIQYF
TRBJ2-3,TRBV20-1,10,CSASGDTQYF
TRBJ1-1,TRBV10-3,11,CAIRGEAEAFF
TRBJ2-5,TRBV6-6,14,CACYKEGWQETQYF
TRBJ1-4,TRBV7-9,15,CASSSSGGGDEKLFF
TRBJ2-1,TRBV19,17,CASSIDLLGSSYNEQFF
TRBJ2-1,TRBV12-5,16,CASGSRPGQGADEQFF
TRBJ1-1,TRBV6-6,16,CASRLTGLTRRTEAFF
TRBJ2-1,TRBV6-4,13,CASSDSGTSEQFF
TRBJ2-7,TRBV6-6,16,CASRISGTPSSDEQYF
TRBJ1-2,TRBV30,10,CAWSQGFVTF
TRBJ2-2,TRBV19,19,CASMFYRFRGGLNTGELFF
TRBJ2-2,TRBV29-1,14,CSVRDRAETGELFF
TRBJ2-5,TRBV7-6,15,CASSPLAGGGETQYF
TRBJ1-1,TRBV4-3,14,CASSQDSKNTEAFF
TRBJ2-5,TRBV6-1,14,CASDRDRGQETQYF
TRBJ2-1,TRBV30,13,CAEEAGGPGEQFF
TRBJ2-5,TRBV2,11,CTSTGYETQYF
TRBJ2-1,TRBV4-1,17,CASSQGPGASVYNEQFF
TRBJ2-7,TRBV7-9,12,CASSLMGREQYF
TRBJ2-2,TRBV6-1,14,CASSEAAAVTELFF
TRBJ2-4,TRBV10-2,15,CASSVRAGGGNIQYF
TRBJ2-2,TRBV9,14,CASSVEGNTGELFF
TRBJ1-2,TRBV30,12,CACPGTASGYTF
TRBJ2-1,TRBV14,18,CASSQGFTGGRLYNEQFF
TRBJ2-7,TRBV6-5,13,CASSRVPGVEQYF
TRBJ1-5,TRBV15,15,CATSLGRAKDQPQHF
TRBJ2-1,TRBV5-1,18,CASSLAGAGLAGDNEQFF
TRBJ2-7,TRBV4-1,13,CASSRGSNYEQYF
TRBJ1-3,TRBV18,18,CASSPPNTRGSSGNTIYF
TRBJ2-1,TRBV9,15,CASSVGAGGPSEQFF
TRBJ2-7,TRBV5-1,13,CASSSTPNYEQYF
TRBJ1-4,TRBV19,17,CASSGTGGLYRNEKLFF
TRBJ2-7,TRBV11-3,12,CASSSLYYEQYF
TRBJ2-3,TRBV5-1,15,CASTPNSGSTDTQYF
TRBJ1-5,TRBV27,10,CASGLRPQHF
TRBJ2-2,TRBV29-1,13,CSVQRVDTGELFF
TRBJ2-1,TRBV5-1,15,CASSLVPGTTNEQFF
TRBJ2-3,TRBV9,15,CASSVGPGGTDTQYF
TRBJ1-2,TRBV6-6,15,CASSPLGTANYGYTF
TRBJ1-1,TRBV12-5,15,CASGPRGGPNTEAFF
TRBJ2-1,TRBV7-9,15,CASSLATRSYNEQFF